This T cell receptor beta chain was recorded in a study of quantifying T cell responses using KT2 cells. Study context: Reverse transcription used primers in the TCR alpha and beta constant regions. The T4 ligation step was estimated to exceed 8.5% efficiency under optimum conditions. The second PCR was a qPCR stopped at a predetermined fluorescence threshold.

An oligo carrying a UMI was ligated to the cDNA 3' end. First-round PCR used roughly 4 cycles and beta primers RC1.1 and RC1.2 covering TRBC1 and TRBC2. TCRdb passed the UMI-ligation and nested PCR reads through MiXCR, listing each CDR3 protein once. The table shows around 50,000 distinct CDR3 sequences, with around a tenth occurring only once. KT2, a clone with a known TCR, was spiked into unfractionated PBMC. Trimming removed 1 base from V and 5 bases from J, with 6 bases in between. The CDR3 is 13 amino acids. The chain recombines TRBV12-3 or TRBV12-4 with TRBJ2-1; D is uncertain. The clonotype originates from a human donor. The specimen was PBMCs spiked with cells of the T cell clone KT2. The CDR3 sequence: CASSLGIHNEQFF. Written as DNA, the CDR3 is TGTGCCAGCAGTTTAGGGATCCACAATGAGCAGTTCTTC.